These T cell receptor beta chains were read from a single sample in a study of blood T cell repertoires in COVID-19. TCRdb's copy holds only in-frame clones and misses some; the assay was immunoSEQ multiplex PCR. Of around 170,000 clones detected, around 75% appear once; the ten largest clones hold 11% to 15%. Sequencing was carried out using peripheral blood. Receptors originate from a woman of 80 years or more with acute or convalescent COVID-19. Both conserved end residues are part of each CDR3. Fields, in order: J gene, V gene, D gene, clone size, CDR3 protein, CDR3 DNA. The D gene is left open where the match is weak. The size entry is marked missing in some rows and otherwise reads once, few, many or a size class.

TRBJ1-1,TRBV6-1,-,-,CASAQGPEAFF,TGTGCCAGCGCACAGGGCCCTGAAGCTTTCTTT
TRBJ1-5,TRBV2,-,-,CASTRGQSNQPQHF,TGTGCCAGCACTCGAGGACAGAGCAATCAGCCCCAGCATTTT
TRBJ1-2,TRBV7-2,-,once,CASSLGSGGKSYGYTF,TGTGCCAGCAGCTTAGGCTCCGGGGGGAAGAGCTATGGCTACACCTTC
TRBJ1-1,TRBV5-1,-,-,CASSLSGRSASEAFF,TGCGCCAGCAGCTTGTCTGGGAGGTCCGCCTCTGAAGCTTTCTTT
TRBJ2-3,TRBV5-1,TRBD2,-,CASRPGTSDLDTQYF,TGCGCCAGCAGACCCGGGACTAGCGATTTAGATACGCAGTATTTT
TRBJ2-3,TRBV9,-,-,CASSVLPGGDTQYF,TGTGCCAGCAGCGTCCTGCCCGGAGGAGATACGCAGTATTTT
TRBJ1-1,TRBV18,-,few,CASSRTGNTEAFF,TGTGCCAGCTCACGTACGGGGAACACTGAAGCTTTCTTT
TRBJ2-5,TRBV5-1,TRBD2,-,CASSVGLAEETQYF,TGCGCCAGCAGCGTGGGACTAGCGGAAGAGACCCAGTACTTC
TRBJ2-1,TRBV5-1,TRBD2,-,CASSLEGTSSYNEQFF,TGCGCCAGCAGCTTGGAAGGGACTAGCTCCTACAATGAGCAGTTCTTC
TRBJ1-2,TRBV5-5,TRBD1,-,CASSFTSGDRGPYGYTF,TGTGCCAGCAGCTTTACCTCCGGGGACAGGGGGCCGTATGGCTACACCTTC
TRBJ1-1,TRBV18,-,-,CASSLTTANTEAFF,TGTGCCAGCTCACTCACGACAGCGAACACTGAAGCTTTCTTT